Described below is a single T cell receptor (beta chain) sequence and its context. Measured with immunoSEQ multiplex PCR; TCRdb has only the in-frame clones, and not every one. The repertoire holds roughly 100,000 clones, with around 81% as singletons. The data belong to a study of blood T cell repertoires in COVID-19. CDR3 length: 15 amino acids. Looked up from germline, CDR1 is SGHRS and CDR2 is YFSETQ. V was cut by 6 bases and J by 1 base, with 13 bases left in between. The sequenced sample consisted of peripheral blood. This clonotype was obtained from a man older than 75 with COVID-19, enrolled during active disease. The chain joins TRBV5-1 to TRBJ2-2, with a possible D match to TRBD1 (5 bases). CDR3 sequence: CASNLGTGNTGELFF. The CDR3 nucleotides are TGCGCCAGCAACCTAGGAACAGGGAACACCGGGGAGCTGTTTTTT.